A single sample gave rise to the 24 T cell receptor beta chains below, sequenced in a study of T cells in Graves' hyperthyroidism and ophthalmopathy. TCR beta CDR3 region amplification was performed from RNA transcripts. TCR CDR3 underwent first-round RT-PCR with the HTBI primer set. Each CDR3 protein gets one entry after TCRdb re-called the multiplex PCR reads with MiXCR. The data show about 590,000 distinct CDR3 sequences, 15% to 18% seen once. Specimen: blood. The origin of the receptors is a woman in her 30s with Graves' hyperthyroidism.

This clonotype was observed many times. V and J are TRBV7-9 and TRBJ2-1; 11 bases are a match to TRBD2. V lost 4 bases and J lost 5; bases outside the gene matches: 10. In germline, CDR1 is SEHNR, CDR2 FQNEAQ (reference sequence). The CDR3 is 17 amino acids. The CDR3 loop is CASSSRVGTSGNNEQFF. In DNA form, the CDR3 reads TGTGCCAGCAGCTCGAGGGTAGGGACTAGCGGCAACAATGAGCAGTTCTTC. The full variable domain, completed using reference TRBV7-9 and TRBJ2-1, is DTGVSQNPRHKITKRGQNVTFRCDPISEHNRLYWYRQTLGQGPEFLTYFQNEAQLEKSRLLSDRFSAERPKGSFSTLEIQRTEQGDSAMYLCASSSRVGTSGNNEQFFGPGTRLTVL.

This clonotype was seen repeatedly, ten times or more. The rearrangement joins TRBV7-2 to TRBJ2-4, with 8 nucleotides matching TRBD1. V dropped 5 bases and J dropped 5; count of bases not matched to a gene: 2. Germline assignment: CDR1 SGHTA and CDR2 FQGNSA. The CDR3 loop spans 13 amino acids. The CDR3 region is CASSQQGENIQYF. The DNA of the CDR3 is TGTGCCAGCAGCCAACAGGGGGAAAACATTCAGTACTTC.

This chain links TRBV20-1 with TRBJ2-7, with 10 bases matching TRBD2. The V gene's germline CDR1 is DFQATT and CDR2 SNEGSKA (reference sequence). V trimming: 3 bases; J trimming: 6 bases; junction bases outside the gene matches: 5. The CDR3 length is 13 residues. The CDR3 nucleotides are TGCAGTGCTAGTATACTAGCGGGAAGCGAGCAGTACTTC. Its protein product is CSASILAGSEQYF.

This clonotype has more than one count but fewer than ten. This chain connects TRBV18 to TRBJ2-1; 8 bases fit TRBD2. CDR1 and CDR2 (germline): KGHSH, LQKENI. CDR3 length: 14 amino acids. The V segment lost 6 bases and the J segment 9 bases; nucleotides outside the gene matches: 10. DNA for the CDR3: TGTGCCAGCTCGCGGGACCAGCGGGGGAGTGAGCAGTTCTTC. Residues: CASSRDQRGSEQFF.

The chain joins TRBV18 to TRBJ2-1; the D call may be TRBD1 or TRBD2 (5 bases each). Trimming took 3 bases from V and 2 from J, leaving 14 bases between them. Germline CDR1 KGHSH, CDR2 LQKENI. The CDR3 covers 16 residues. CDR3 in DNA: TGTGCCAGCTCACCCAATTCGGGACGAACCTACAATGAGCAGTTCTTC. This encodes CASSPNSGRTYNEQFF. The whole variable domain, filled in from reference TRBV18 and TRBJ2-1, reads NAGVMQNPRHLVRRRGQEARLRCSPMKGHSHVYWYRQLPEEGLKFMVYLQKENIIDESGMPKERFSAEFPKEGPSILRIQQVVRGDSAAYFCASSPNSGRTYNEQFFGPGTRLTVL.

This clonotype was seen at least ten times. The chain recombines TRBV2 with TRBJ1-2, with 8 bases lining up with TRBD1. CDR3 length equals 13 residues. Looked up from germline, CDR1 is SNHLY and CDR2 is FYNNEI. V lost 3 bases, J lost 4 bases, and 1 base stayed unmatched. The CDR3 here is CASSEGTGYGYTF. For the CDR3, the DNA is TGTGCCAGCAGTGAGGGGACAGGCTATGGCTACACCTTC. The variable domain in full, with the rest retrieved from reference TRBV2 and TRBJ1-2, is EPEVTQTPSHQVTQMGQEVILRCVPISNHLYFYWYRQILGQKVEFLVSFYNNEISEKSEIFDDQFSVERPDGSNFTLKIRSTKLEDSAMYFCASSEGTGYGYTFGSGTRLTVV.

The chain combines TRBV20-1 with TRBJ2-1, with 8 bases lining up with TRBD2. The trim removed 2 bases at V and 6 bases at J, leaving 9 bases unmatched. Germline V CDR1 and CDR2: DFQATT, SNEGSKA (reference sequence). This CDR3 comprises 15 residues. The CDR3 protein is CSARSKGLVVNEQFF. The CDR3 nucleotides are TGCAGTGCTAGAAGTAAGGGACTAGTCGTCAATGAGCAGTTCTTC.

The chain links TRBV20-1 to TRBJ1-3; TRBD1 aligns across 9 bases. CDR1 is DFQATT and CDR2 is SNEGSKA in the germline V gene (reference sequence). The CDR3 is made up of 13 amino acids. After removal of 5 bases from V and 4 bases from J, the junction contained 3 bases not matched to a gene. CDR3 sequence reads: CSAWTGAGNTIYF. The CDR3, as DNA: TGCAGTGCTTGGACAGGGGCCGGAAACACCATATATTTT.

Many counts were recorded for this clonotype. This sequence joins TRBV27 and TRBJ1-1; unclear D gene. Deletions cut 3 bases from V and 1 base from J, with 9 bases between. Germline values: CDR1 MNHEY, CDR2 SMNVEV (reference sequence). The CDR3 totals 14 residues. CDR3 sequence (DNA): TGTGCCAGCAGTTTCCGCGGGGAGAACACTGAAGCTTTCTTT. Encoded protein: CASSFRGENTEAFF.

The chain recombines TRBV9 with TRBJ1-3, with no clear D. CDR3 length equals 16 residues. The germline V gene has CDR1 SGDLS and CDR2 YYNGEE. V lost 2 bases and J lost 2, with 14 bases in between. CDR3 nucleotides: TGTGCCAGCAGCGTGGCGCCGTCGGTAGCTGGAAACACCATATATTTT. Translated: CASSVAPSVAGNTIYF.

The table lists this clonotype with many counts. J is TRBJ2-7 and V is TRBV13, with D perhaps given as TRBD1 or TRBD2 (5 bases each). The germline V gene encodes CDR1 PRHDT and CDR2 FYEKMQ (reference sequence). This CDR3 has 17 amino acids. Trimming stripped 0 bases from V and 0 bases from J, with 15 bases between. The CDR3 DNA is TGTGCCAGCAGCTTAGGGGACCCGGGACGGAGCTCCTACGAGCAGTACTTC. It yields the protein CASSLGDPGRSSYEQYF.

The sample holds a few counts of this clonotype. This chain uses TRBV20-1 with TRBJ2-7, with D perhaps matching TRBD2 (6 bases). V gave up 3 bases and J gave up 4 bases, with 19 bases separating them. Germline CDR1 reads DFQATT; CDR2 reads SNEGSKA (reference sequence). The CDR3 has 15 amino acids. The CDR3 is CSASGFDGTLYEQYF. The DNA of the CDR3 is TGCAGTGCTAGTGGGTTTGACGGGACTTTATACGAGCAGTACTTC.

Many counts were recorded for this clonotype. This chain uses TRBV20-1 with TRBJ2-1, with 9 bases that match TRBD2. The CDR3 extends over 14 amino acids. Germline-derived CDR1 and CDR2 are DFQATT and SNEGSKA (reference sequence). V was clipped by 3 bases and J by 6 bases; unmatched bases: 6. The CDR3 spells CSARDLAGLNEQFF. CDR3 nucleotide sequence: TGCAGTGCTAGGGACCTAGCGGGACTCAATGAGCAGTTCTTC.

Turning to this clonotype: It may be a read error: a sequence one base away is much more abundant. The chain has TRBV20-1 and TRBJ2-3, with a tentative D call TRBD2 (5 bases). The CDR3 loop spans 12 amino acids. Germline assignment: CDR1 DFQATT and CDR2 SNEGSKA (reference sequence). The CDR3 spells CSASSSTDTRYF. DNA for the CDR3: TGCAGTGCTAGTTCTAGCACAGATACGCGGTATTTT.

This clonotype occurred many times. The chain couples TRBV5-1 to TRBJ2-7; D may be TRBD1 or TRBD2 (6 bases each). CDR1 SGHRS and CDR2 YFSETQ come from the germline V gene. The V end lost 5 bases, the J end lost 6 bases, and 27 bases lay between the germline ends. The CDR3 is made up of 17 amino acids. This CDR3 is CASRAVMGDLGGGEQYF. CDR3 coding DNA: TGCGCCAGCAGGGCAGTCATGGGAGATCTAGGAGGGGGCGAGCAGTACTTC.

The table lists this clonotype with many counts. J is TRBJ1-5 and V is TRBV2; no firm D call. Germline CDR1 and CDR2: SNHLY and FYNNEI. The CDR3 sequence is 14 residues long. V shed 1 base and J shed 0 bases, with 4 bases lying between them. The CDR3 protein is CASSEVDSNQPQHF. In DNA form, the CDR3 reads TGTGCCAGCAGTGAAGTGGATAGCAATCAGCCCCAGCATTTT. The full variable domain, completed using reference TRBV2 and TRBJ1-5, is EPEVTQTPSHQVTQMGQEVILRCVPISNHLYFYWYRQILGQKVEFLVSFYNNEISEKSEIFDDQFSVERPDGSNFTLKIRSTKLEDSAMYFCASSEVDSNQPQHFGDGTRLSIL.

The table lists this clonotype with a few counts. The genes are TRBV14 and TRBJ1-1, with D perhaps matching TRBD1 (6 bases). The germline V gene has CDR1 SGHDN and CDR2 FVKESK. V dropped 1 base and J dropped 11 bases, with 14 bases sitting between them. The CDR3 length is 13 residues. The DNA of the CDR3 is TGTGCCAGCAGCCAAGTACTGCTGGGGGCTGCTTTCTTT. It is translated as CASSQVLLGAAFF. Looking up the rest from reference TRBV14 and TRBJ1-1 gives the full variable domain: EAGVTQFPSHSVIEKGQTVTLRCDPISGHDNLYWYRRVMGKEIKFLLHFVKESKQDESGMPNNRFLAERTGGTYSTLKVQPAELEDSGVYFCASSQVLLGAAFFGQGTRLTVV.

This clonotype was picked up a small number of times. The chain carries TRBV9 and TRBJ2-2, with D maybe TRBD2 (5 bases). V lost 0 bases to trimming and J lost 1 base, with 13 bases between them. CDR3 length: 17 residues. Germline loops: CDR1 SGDLS, CDR2 YYNGEE. The CDR3 coding sequence is TGTGCCAGCAGCGTAGATGGCGGGCTCTGGAACACCGGGGAGCTGTTTTTT. Encoded protein: CASSVDGGLWNTGELFF.

This clonotype was observed at least ten times. This rearrangement joins TRBV29-1 to TRBJ2-5; 14 bases are shared with TRBD2. The length of the CDR3 is 15 residues. CDR1 is SQVTM and CDR2 is ANQGSEA in the germline V gene. With V trimmed by 4 bases and J by 4 bases, 5 bases remained unmatched. The CDR3 protein is CSVVGLAGVRETQYF. The CDR3 nucleotides read TGCAGCGTTGTGGGACTAGCGGGAGTAAGAGAGACCCAGTACTTC.

This clonotype appeared once. CDR3 amino acids: CASRPLQGYGYEQYF. In DNA, the CDR3 is TGTGCCAGCAGGCCTCTCCAGGGTTACGGCTACGAGCAGTACTTC. This chain connects TRBV7-2 to TRBJ2-7; D is perhaps TRBD1 (5 bases). CDR1 is SGHTA, CDR2 FQGNSA, per germline. The CDR3 is 15 residues long. V was pared by 6 bases and J by 3 bases, with 18 bases between.

This clonotype was picked up many times. The chain employs TRBV20-1 and TRBJ2-7; TRBD1 matches at 8 bases. CDR3 length: 13 amino acids. The ends lost 6 bases at V and 2 bases at J; junction bases unmatched: 6. Germline CDR1 DFQATT, CDR2 SNEGSKA (reference sequence). This CDR3 is CSARTGLTYEQYF. The CDR3, as DNA: TGCAGTGCGAGGACAGGGTTAACCTACGAGCAGTACTTC.

This clonotype was detected only a few times. This chain uses TRBV6-2 or TRBV6-3 with TRBJ2-5; TRBD2 aligns across 9 bases. Germline V lookup: CDR1 MNHEY, CDR2 SVGEGT. V trimming: 2 bases; J trimming: 9 bases; junction bases outside the gene matches: 4. The CDR3 loop spans 13 amino acids. The DNA of the CDR3 is TGTGCCAGCAGTTACACCCGCGGGGGGGCCCAGTACTTC. It encodes CASSYTRGGAQYF.

This clonotype has ten or more counts. The V gene is TRBV6-1, the J gene TRBJ2-4; D not resolved. Germline CDR1 reads MNHNS; CDR2 reads SASEGT. V gave up 6 bases and J gave up 0 bases, with 9 bases separating them. The CDR3 sequence is 14 residues long. The CDR3 spells CASRPPGAKNIQYF. The CDR3 coding sequence is TGTGCCAGCAGACCCCCCGGAGCCAAAAACATTCAGTACTTC.

At least ten counts were recorded for this clonotype. The V gene is TRBV11-2, the J gene TRBJ2-1, with TRBD2 as a possible D gene (8 bases). Germline values: CDR1 SGHAT, CDR2 FQNNGV. The CDR3 extends over 18 amino acids. V lost 5 bases to trimming and J lost 9 bases, with 29 bases between them. CDR3 nucleotides: TGTGCCAGCAGCATTCTCCCGGGGCAGGGGGGACTAGTGGGTGAGCAGTTCTTC. Translated, it gives CASSILPGQGGLVGEQFF.